This T cell receptor (beta chain) was retrieved from a study of T cell responses to AZD1222 COVID-19 vaccine. Study-wide results and limits: With dominance at 160-218 and 743-854, vaccine-associated CD4 TCRs spanned spike. Baseline testing showed seropositivity in only six AZD1222 recipients. Mostly white British, mostly female donors; authors suggested clonal diversity may be underestimated. The repertoires were collected only after the peak T cell response.

Remarks on this clone: Its antigen is currently unknown.

The protocol was immunoSEQ multiplex PCR, while the TCRdb copy is restricted to in-frame clones and leaves out a portion. The top ten hold 6.9% of the sample, which has tens of thousands of clones, about nine tenths seen once. This clonotype was sampled from an adult who received the AZD1222 COVID-19 vaccine. Source: peripheral blood, taken 28 days after the second AZD1222 dose.

The CDR3 nucleotides read TGTGCCAGCAGCCGCGACAGGCTGAACACCGGGGAGCTGTTTTTT. It is translated as CASSRDRLNTGELFF. The chain combines TRBV6-2 or TRBV6-3 with TRBJ2-2, with D possibly being TRBD1 (6 bases). The V gene's germline CDR1 is MNHEY and CDR2 SVGEGT. Trimming left V 6 bases short and J 1 base short, with 12 bases between. The CDR3 has 15 amino acids.